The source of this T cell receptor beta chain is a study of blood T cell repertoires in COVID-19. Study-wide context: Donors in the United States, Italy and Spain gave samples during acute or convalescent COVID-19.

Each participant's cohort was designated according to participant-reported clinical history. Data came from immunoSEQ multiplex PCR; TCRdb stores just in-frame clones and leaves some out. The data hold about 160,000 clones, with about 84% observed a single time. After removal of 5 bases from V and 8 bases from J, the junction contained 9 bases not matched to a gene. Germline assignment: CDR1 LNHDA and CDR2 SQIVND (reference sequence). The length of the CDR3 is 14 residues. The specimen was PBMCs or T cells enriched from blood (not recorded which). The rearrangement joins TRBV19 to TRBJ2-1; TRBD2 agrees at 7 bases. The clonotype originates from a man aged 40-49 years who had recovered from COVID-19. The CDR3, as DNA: TGTGCCAGTAGTCTCGGGGGGACCGGGGATGAGCAGTTCTTC. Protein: CASSLGGTGDEQFF.